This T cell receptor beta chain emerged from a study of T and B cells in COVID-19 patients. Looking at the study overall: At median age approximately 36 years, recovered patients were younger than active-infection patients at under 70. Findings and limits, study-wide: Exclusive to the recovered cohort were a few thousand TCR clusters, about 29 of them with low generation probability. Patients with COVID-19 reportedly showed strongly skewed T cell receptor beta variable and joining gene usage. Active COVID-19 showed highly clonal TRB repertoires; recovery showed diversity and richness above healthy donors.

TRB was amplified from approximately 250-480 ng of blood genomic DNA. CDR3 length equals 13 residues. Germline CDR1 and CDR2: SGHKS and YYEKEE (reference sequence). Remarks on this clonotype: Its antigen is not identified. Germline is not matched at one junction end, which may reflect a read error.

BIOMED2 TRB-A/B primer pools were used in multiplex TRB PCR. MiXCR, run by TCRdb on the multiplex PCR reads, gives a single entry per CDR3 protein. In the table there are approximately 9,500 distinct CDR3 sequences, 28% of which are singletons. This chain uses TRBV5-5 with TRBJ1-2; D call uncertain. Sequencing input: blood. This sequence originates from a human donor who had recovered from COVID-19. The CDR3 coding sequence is TGCGCCAGCAGCATGGAGGGTAACTATGGCTACACCTTC. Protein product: CASSMEGNYGYTF.